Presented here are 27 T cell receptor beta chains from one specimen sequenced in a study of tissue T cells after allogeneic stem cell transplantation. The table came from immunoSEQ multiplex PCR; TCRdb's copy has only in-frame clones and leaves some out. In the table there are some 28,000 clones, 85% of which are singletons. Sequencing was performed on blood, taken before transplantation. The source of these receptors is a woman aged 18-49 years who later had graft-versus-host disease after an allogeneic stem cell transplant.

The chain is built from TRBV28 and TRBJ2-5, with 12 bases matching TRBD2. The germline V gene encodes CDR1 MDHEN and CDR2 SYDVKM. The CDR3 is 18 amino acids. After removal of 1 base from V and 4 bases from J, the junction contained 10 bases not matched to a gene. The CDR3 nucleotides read TGTGCCAGCAGTTTATCTGGGCTAGCGGGGGGGCTTGGAGAGACCCAGTACTTC. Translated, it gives CASSLSGLAGGLGETQYF.

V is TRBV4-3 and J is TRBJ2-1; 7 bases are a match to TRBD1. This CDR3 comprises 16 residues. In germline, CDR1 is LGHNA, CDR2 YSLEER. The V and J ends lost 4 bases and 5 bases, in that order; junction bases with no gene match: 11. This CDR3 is CASSRQTGTVNNEQFF. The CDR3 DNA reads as TGCGCCAGCAGCCGACAAACCGGGACAGTAAACAATGAGCAGTTCTTC.

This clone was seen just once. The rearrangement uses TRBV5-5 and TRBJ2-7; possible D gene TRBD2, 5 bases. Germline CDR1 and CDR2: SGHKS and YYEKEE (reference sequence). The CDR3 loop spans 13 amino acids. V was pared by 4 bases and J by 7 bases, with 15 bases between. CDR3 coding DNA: TGTGCCAGCAGCCCGGCGGGCACCCGTGAGCAGTACTTC. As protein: CASSPAGTREQYF.

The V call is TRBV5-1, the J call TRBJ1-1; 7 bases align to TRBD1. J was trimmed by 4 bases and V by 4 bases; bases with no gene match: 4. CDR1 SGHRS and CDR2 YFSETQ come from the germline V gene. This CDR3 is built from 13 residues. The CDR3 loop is CASSIDRVTEAFF. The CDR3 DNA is TGCGCCAGCAGCATAGACAGGGTCACTGAAGCTTTCTTT.

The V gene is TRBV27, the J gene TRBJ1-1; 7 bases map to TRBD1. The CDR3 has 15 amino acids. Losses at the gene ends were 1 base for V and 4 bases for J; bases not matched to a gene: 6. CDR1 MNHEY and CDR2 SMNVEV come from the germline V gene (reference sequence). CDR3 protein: CASSLYPSGGTEAFF. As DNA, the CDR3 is TGTGCCAGCAGTTTATATCCATCAGGGGGCACTGAAGCTTTCTTT.

As DNA, the CDR3 is TGTGCCAGCTCCAGCCGCGGGGAAACCACTGAAGCTTTCTTT. Amino acid sequence: CASSSRGETTEAFF. The chain employs TRBV18 and TRBJ1-1; D is ambiguous. Trimming shortened V by 6 bases and J by 4 bases, and 15 bases separated the two germline ends. This CDR3 has 14 residues. Germline CDR1 is KGHSH and CDR2 is LQKENI.

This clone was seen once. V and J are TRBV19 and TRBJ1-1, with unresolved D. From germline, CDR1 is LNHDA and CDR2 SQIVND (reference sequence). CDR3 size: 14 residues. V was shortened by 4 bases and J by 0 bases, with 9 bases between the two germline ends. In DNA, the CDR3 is TGTGCCAGTAGTAAAAGAGACCTGAACACTGAAGCTTTCTTT. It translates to CASSKRDLNTEAFF.

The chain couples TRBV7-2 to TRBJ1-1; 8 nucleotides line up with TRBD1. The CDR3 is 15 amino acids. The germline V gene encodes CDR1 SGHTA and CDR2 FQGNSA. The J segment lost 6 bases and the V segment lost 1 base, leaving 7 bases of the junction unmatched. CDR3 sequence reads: CASSLDGQGIAEAFF. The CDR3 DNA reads TGTGCCAGCAGCTTAGACGGACAGGGTATAGCTGAAGCTTTCTTT.

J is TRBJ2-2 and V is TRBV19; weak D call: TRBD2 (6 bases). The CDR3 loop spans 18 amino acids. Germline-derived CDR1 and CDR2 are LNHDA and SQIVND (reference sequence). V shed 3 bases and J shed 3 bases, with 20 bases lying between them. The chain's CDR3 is CASSIPLWRGRDTGELFF. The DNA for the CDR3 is TGTGCCAGTAGTATCCCATTGTGGCGGGGACGGGACACCGGGGAGCTGTTTTTT.

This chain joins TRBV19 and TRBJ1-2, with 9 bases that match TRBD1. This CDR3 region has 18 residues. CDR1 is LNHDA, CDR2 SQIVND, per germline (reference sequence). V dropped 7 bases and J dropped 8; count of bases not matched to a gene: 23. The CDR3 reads CASNGGYRGLSGSGGYTF. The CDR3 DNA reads TGTGCCAGTAACGGCGGTTACAGGGGGCTTTCGGGATCGGGGGGCTACACCTTC.

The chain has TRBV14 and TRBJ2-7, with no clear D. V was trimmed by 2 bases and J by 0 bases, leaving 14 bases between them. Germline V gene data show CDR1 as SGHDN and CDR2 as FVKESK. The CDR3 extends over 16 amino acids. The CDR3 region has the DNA TGTGCCAGCAGCCAATCGACGGTGATCTTCTCCTACGAGCAGTACTTC. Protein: CASSQSTVIFSYEQYF.

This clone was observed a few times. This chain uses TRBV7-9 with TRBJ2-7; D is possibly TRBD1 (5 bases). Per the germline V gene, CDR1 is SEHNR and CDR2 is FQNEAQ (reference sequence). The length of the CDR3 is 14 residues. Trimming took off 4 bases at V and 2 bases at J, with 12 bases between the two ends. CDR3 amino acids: CASSSHRTPYEQYF. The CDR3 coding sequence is TGTGCCAGCAGCTCTCACAGGACCCCCTACGAGCAGTACTTC.

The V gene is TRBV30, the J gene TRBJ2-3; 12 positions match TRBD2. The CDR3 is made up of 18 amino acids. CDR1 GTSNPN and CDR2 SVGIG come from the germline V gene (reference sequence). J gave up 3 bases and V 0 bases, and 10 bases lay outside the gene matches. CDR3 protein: CAWSVRGLAGGQTDTQYF. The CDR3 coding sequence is TGTGCCTGGAGTGTACGAGGGCTAGCGGGGGGGCAAACAGATACGCAGTATTTT.

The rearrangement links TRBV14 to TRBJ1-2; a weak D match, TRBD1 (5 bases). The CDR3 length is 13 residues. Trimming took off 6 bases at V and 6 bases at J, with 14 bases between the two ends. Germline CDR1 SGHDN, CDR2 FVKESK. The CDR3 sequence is CASSRSGTHGYTF. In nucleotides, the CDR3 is TGTGCCAGCAGTAGGTCCGGGACCCATGGCTACACCTTC.

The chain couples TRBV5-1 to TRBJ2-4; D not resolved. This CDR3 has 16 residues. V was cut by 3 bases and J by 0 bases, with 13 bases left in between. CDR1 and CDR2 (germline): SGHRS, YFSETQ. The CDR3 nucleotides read TGCGCCAGCAGCTACGGGCTAGTACTAGCCAAAAACATTCAGTACTTC. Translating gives CASSYGLVLAKNIQYF. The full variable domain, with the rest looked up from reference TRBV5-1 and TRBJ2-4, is KAGVTQTPRYLIKTRGQQVTLSCSPISGHRSVSWYQQTPGQGLQFLFEYFSETQRNKGNFPGRFSGRQFSNSRSEMNVSTLELGDSALYLCASSYGLVLAKNIQYFGAGTRLSVL.

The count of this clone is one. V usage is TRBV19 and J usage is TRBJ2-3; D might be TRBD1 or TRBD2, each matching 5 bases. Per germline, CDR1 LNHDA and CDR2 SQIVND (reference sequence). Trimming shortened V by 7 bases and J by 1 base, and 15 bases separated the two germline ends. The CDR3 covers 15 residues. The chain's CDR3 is CASTHGDGRTDTQYF. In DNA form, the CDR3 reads TGTGCCAGTACACATGGGGACGGTCGCACAGATACGCAGTATTTT. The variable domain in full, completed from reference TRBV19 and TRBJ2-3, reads DGGITQSPKYLFRKEGQNVTLSCEQNLNHDAMYWYRQDPGQGLRLIYYSQIVNDFQKGDIAEGYSVSREKKESFPLTVTSAQKNPTAFYLCASTHGDGRTDTQYFGPGTRLTVL.

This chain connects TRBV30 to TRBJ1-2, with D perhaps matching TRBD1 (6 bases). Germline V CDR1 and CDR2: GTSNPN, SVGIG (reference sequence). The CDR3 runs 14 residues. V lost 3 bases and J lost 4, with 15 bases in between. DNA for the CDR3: TGTGCCTGGAGAAAGGGGAGGGGGTCCTATGGCTACACCTTC. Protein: CAWRKGRGSYGYTF.

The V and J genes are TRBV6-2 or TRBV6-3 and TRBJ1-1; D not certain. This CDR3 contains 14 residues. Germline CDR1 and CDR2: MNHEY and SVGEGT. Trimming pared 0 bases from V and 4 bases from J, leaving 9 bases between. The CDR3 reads CASSYSSSSTEAFF. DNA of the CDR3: TGTGCCAGCAGTTACTCGAGCAGCTCCACTGAAGCTTTCTTT.

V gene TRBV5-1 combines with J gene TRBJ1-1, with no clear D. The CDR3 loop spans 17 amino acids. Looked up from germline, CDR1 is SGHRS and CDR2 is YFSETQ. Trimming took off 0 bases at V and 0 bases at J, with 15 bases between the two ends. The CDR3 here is CASSLAVGGTLNTEAFF. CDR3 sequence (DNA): TGCGCCAGCAGCTTGGCCGTGGGCGGAACCCTGAACACTGAAGCTTTCTTT.

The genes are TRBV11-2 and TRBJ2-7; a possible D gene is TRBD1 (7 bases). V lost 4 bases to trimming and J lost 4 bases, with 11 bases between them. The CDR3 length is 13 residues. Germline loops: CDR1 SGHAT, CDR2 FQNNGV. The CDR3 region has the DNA TGTGCCAGCAGCTGGGACAGCGGGTACGAGCAGTACTTC. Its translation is CASSWDSGYEQYF.

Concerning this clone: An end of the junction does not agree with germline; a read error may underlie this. The CDR3 region has the DNA TGTGCCAGCAGCCTAACAGGGGGCATTGGAAACACTGAAGCTTTCTTT. Protein: CASSLTGGIGNTEAFF. The chain links TRBV7-3 to TRBJ1-1; 9 bases match TRBD1. In germline, CDR1 is SGHTA, CDR2 FQGTGA. The CDR3 loop spans 16 amino acids. Full variable domain (rest looked up from reference TRBV7-3 and TRBJ1-1): GAGVSQTPSNKVTEKGKYVELRCDPISGHTALYWYRQSLGQGPEFLIYFQGTGAADDSGLPNDRFFAVRPEGSVSTLKIQRTERGDSAVYLCASSLTGGIGNTEAFFGQGTRLTVV.

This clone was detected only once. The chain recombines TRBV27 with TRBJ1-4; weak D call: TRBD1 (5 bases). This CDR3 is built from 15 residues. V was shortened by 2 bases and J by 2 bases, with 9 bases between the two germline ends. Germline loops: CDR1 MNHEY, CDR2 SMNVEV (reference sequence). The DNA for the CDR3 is TGTGCCAGCAGTTTAGGCGCAGGGACTAATGAAAAACTGTTTTTT. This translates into CASSLGAGTNEKLFF.

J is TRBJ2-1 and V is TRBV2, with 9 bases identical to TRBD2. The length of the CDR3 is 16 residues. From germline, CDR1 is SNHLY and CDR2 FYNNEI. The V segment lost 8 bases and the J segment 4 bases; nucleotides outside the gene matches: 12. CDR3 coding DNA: TGTGCCAGCGGATACCCGGGACTAGCAGATTACAATGAGCAGTTCTTC. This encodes CASGYPGLADYNEQFF.

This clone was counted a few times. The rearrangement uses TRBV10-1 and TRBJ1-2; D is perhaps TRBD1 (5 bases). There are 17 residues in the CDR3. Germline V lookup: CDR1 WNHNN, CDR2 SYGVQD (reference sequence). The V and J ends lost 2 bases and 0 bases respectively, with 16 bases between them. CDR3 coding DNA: TGCGCCAGCAGTGAGGAGGGCTACAGGAGAACTAACTATGGCTACACCTTC. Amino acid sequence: CASSEEGYRRTNYGYTF.

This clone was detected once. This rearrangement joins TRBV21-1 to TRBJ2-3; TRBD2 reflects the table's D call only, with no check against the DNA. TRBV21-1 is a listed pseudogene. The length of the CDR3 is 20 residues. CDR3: CASSKKGARSGVNSTDTQYF. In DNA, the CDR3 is TGTGCCAGCAGCAAGAAGGGGGCCCGTAGCGGGGTAAACAGCACAGATACGCAGTATTTT.

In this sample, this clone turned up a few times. CDR3 DNA: TGTGCCACCAGCAGAGATCACCATGGCGGGGGCACAGATACGCAGTATTTT. Protein: CATSRDHHGGGTDTQYF. This chain uses TRBV15 with TRBJ2-3, with D perhaps matching TRBD2 (6 bases). Germline V gene data show CDR1 as LNHNV and CDR2 as YYDKDF (reference sequence). The CDR3 loop spans 17 amino acids. V was cut by 0 bases and J by 1 base, with 14 bases left in between.

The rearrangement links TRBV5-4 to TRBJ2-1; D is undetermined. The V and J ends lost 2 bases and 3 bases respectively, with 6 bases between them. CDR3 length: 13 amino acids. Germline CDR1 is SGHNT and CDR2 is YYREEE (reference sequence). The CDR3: CASSFDGYNEQFF. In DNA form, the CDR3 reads TGTGCCAGCAGCTTTGACGGCTACAATGAGCAGTTCTTC.